The entry that follows covers one TCR beta chain sequence. The germline V gene encodes CDR1 LGHDT and CDR2 YNNKEL (reference sequence). V was cut by 0 bases and J by 9 bases, with 20 bases left in between. The CDR3 totals 16 residues. These data belong to a study of blood T cell repertoires in COVID-19. Repertoires were generated with immunoSEQ multiplex PCR, while TCRdb's copy carries only in-frame clones and drops some. The table lists about 240,000 clones, 82% of them singletons. The receptor was isolated from a woman aged 55-75 years with active or convalescent COVID-19. The rearrangement joins TRBV3-1 (or the pseudogene TRBV3-2) to TRBJ1-2; D is possibly TRBD1 (5 bases). The material sequenced was peripheral blood. Here the CDR3 reads CASSQDIAGIVLRYTF. The DNA of the CDR3 is TGTGCCAGCAGCCAAGATATTGCAGGGATCGTTCTTCGCTACACCTTC.